This T cell receptor (beta chain) was documented in a study of technical replicates of blood from a few donors. Here immunoSEQ multiplex PCR was the method, and the copy in TCRdb shows in-frame clones only, minus some. The table records about 62,000 clones, around 92% of them present only once. This clone was seen a single time. The CDR3 totals 15 residues. From germline, CDR1 is SGHTA and CDR2 FQGNSA. Trimming at V came to 5 bases and at J to 8 bases, leaving 12 bases not matched to a gene. This chain links TRBV7-2 with TRBJ1-1; TRBD1 aligns across 9 bases. Sequenced: PBMCs. This clonotype was obtained from a human donor in good health. Some clones in this sample may be carry-over from other donors' samples. The CDR3 loop reads CASSNTGGIRGEAFF. DNA for the CDR3: TGTGCCAGCAGCAACACAGGGGGCATAAGGGGAGAAGCTTTCTTT.